This entry lists 8 T cell receptor beta chains sequenced from one sample in a study of blood T cell repertoires in COVID-19. The protocol was immunoSEQ multiplex PCR, while the TCRdb copy is restricted to in-frame clones and leaves out a portion. This sample has some 210,000 clones; around nine tenths occur once, and the top ten carry about 6.5%. The specimen was peripheral blood. These TCRs come from a man aged 60 to 69 who had recovered from COVID-19.

CDR3 DNA sequence: TGCGCCAGCTCTATCAGCGGGACAGGGGTGGCCGAGCAGTACTTC. Translated: CASSISGTGVAEQYF. The V gene is TRBV4-1, the J gene TRBJ2-7; 10 bases match TRBD1. V lost 8 bases to trimming and J lost 6 bases; unmatched junction nucleotides: 13. This CDR3 spans 15 amino acids. Germline loops: CDR1 MGHRA, CDR2 YSYEKL.

J is TRBJ2-7 and V is TRBV12-3 or TRBV12-4, with 9 positions matching TRBD1. V lost 6 bases to trimming and J lost 5 bases; unmatched junction nucleotides: 5. This CDR3 has 13 amino acids. This chain's CDR3 is CASRPTGGNEQYF. The CDR3, as DNA: TGTGCCAGCAGGCCGACAGGGGGGAACGAGCAGTACTTC.

The CDR3 nucleotides are TGTGCCAGCTCACCACTACGCGGGCACGGCTACACCTTC. This sequence encodes CASSPLRGHGYTF. The chain combines TRBV18 with TRBJ1-2; D is uncertain. Trimming pared 1 base from V and 8 bases from J, leaving 11 bases between. This CDR3 is built from 13 residues. Germline V gene lookup returns CDR1 KGHSH and CDR2 LQKENI.

The V and J genes are TRBV24-1 and TRBJ1-5; tentatively, D is TRBD1 (5 bases). Germline CDR1 is KGHDR and CDR2 is SFDVKD. Trimming took off 3 bases at V and 6 bases at J, with 11 bases between the two ends. The CDR3 runs 14 residues. The CDR3 loop is CATSDGGVSQPQHF. In DNA form, the CDR3 reads TGTGCCACCAGTGATGGGGGGGTGAGTCAGCCCCAGCATTTT.

The V call is TRBV19, the J call TRBJ2-1; 7 positions match TRBD2. Trimming took 4 bases from V and 8 from J; bases not matched to a gene: 14. Per the germline V gene, CDR1 is LNHDA and CDR2 is SQIVND (reference sequence). This CDR3 has 16 residues. CDR3 in DNA: TGTGCCAGTAGTACACTTAGGGGCGGGAGCGGCTATGAGCAGTTCTTC. Its translation: CASSTLRGGSGYEQFF.

This clone was detected once. V usage is TRBV28 and J usage is TRBJ2-5, with a weak D call TRBD1 (5 bases). Germline values: CDR1 MDHEN, CDR2 SYDVKM. The CDR3 has 17 residues. Trimming pared 1 base from V and 0 bases from J, leaving 15 bases between. CDR3 region: CASSLFLQGQYQETQYF. CDR3 in DNA: TGTGCCAGCAGTTTATTCTTGCAGGGCCAGTACCAAGAGACCCAGTACTTC.

The chain joins TRBV24-1 to TRBJ1-1, with TRBD1 matching 12 bases. The CDR3 is 20 amino acids. J lost 0 bases, V lost 5 bases, and 15 bases had no gene match. Germline V gene data show CDR1 as KGHDR and CDR2 as SFDVKD. The CDR3 spells CATSGGLPAGTGGMNTEAFF. The CDR3 region has the DNA TGTGCCACCAGTGGGGGGCTTCCCGCCGGGACAGGGGGCATGAACACTGAAGCTTTCTTT.

The table lists this clone with a count of one. This chain connects TRBV30 to TRBJ1-1; TRBD1 is a possible D gene (6 bases). Germline V lookup: CDR1 GTSNPN, CDR2 SVGIG (reference sequence). The CDR3 sequence is 17 residues long. CDR3 sequence reads: CASSWWFGGRGNTEAFF. In DNA form, the CDR3 reads TGTGCTTCCTCCTGGTGGTTCGGGGGGCGCGGGAACACTGAAGCTTTCTTT.